This T cell receptor (beta chain) was recorded in a study of regulatory T cells in long-lasting Graves disease. Documented time point: persistent/refractory GD, antithyroid drugs over 5 years with positive TRAb. TCR sequences were obtained from RNA taken from PBMCs. Graves' disease diagnosis used American Thyroid Association guidelines. Enrollment of patients was through an endocrinology department in Xi'an, China. As for this clonotype: The antigen is undetermined.

Both iRepertoire HTBI primers and Arm-PCR of CDR3 regions were used to build the TCR beta libraries. One entry per CDR3 protein, called by TCRdb with MiXCR from the multiplex PCR reads. The table records roughly 300,000 distinct CDR3 sequences, 15% to 20% of them present only once. Notes on the study in general: A greater number of public clonotypes (roughly 2,800) was shared by persistent patients than by new patients (about 890). TCR diversity was lower in persistent Graves' patients than in newly diagnosed ones.

This clonotype was obtained from a female donor with Graves disease. Sequenced material: peripheral blood mononuclear cells (PBMCs), taken when the disease was refractory, from a patient treated with antithyroid drugs.

CDR3 in amino acids: CAIRGTGGTGELFF. Written as DNA, the CDR3 is TGTGCCATCAGGGGGACAGGGGGAACCGGGGAGCTGTTTTTT. The chain is built from TRBV10-3 and TRBJ2-2; TRBD1 aligns across 11 bases. The CDR3 runs 14 residues. The germline V gene has CDR1 ENHRY and CDR2 SYGVKD. V lost 6 bases to trimming and J lost 5 bases; unmatched junction nucleotides: 2.